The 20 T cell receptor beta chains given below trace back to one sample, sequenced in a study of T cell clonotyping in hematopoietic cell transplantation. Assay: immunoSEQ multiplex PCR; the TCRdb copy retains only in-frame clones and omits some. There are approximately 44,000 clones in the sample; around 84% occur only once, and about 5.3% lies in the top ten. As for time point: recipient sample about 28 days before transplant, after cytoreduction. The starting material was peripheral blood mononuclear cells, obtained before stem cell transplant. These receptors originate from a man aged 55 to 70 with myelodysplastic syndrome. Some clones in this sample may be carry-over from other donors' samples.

Written as DNA, the CDR3 is TGTGCCAGCAGCGTAGGACTAGCGAGGAGCTCCTACGAGCAGTACTTC. Amino acids: CASSVGLARSSYEQYF. The chain uses TRBV11-2 and TRBJ2-7; TRBD2 matches 9 bases. Unmatched junction bases numbered 8, after V lost 5 bases and J lost 0 bases. The CDR3 has 16 residues. Germline assignment: CDR1 SGHAT and CDR2 FQNNGV.

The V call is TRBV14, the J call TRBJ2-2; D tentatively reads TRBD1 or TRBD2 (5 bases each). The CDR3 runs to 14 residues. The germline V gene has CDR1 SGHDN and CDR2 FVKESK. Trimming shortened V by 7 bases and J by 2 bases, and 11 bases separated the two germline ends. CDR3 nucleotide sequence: TGTGCCAGCAAAGGGGACCTTAACACCGGGGAGCTGTTTTTT. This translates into CASKGDLNTGELFF.

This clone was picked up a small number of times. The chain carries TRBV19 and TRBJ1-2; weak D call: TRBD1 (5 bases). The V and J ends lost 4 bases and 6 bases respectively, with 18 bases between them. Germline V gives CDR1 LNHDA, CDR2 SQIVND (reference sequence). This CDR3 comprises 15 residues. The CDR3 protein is CASSRRQSPGDGYTF. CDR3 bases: TGTGCCAGTAGTAGACGACAGTCTCCGGGGGATGGCTACACCTTC.

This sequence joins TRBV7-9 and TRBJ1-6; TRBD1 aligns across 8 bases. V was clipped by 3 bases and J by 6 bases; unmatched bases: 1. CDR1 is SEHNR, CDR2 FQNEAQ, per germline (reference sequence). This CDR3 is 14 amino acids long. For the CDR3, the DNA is TGTGCCAGCAGCTTCGGACAGGGTAATTCACCCCTCCACTTT. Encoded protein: CASSFGQGNSPLHF.

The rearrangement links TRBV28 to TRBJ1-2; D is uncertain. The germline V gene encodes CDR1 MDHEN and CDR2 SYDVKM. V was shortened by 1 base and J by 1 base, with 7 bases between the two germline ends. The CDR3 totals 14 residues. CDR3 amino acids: CASSLLASNYGYTF. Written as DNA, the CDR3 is TGTGCCAGCAGTTTATTGGCTAGTAACTATGGCTACACCTTC.

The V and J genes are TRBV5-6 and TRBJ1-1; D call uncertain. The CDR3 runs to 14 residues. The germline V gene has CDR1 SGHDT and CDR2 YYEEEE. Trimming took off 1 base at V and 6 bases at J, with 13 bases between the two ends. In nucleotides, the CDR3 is TGTGCCAGCAGCTTGTATGTAGTGGGCGCTGAAGCTTTCTTT. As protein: CASSLYVVGAEAFF.

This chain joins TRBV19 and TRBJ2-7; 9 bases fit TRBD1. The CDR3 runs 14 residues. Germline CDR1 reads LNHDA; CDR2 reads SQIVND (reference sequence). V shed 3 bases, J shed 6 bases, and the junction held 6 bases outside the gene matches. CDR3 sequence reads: CASSIEDRGGEQYF. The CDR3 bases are TGTGCCAGTAGTATTGAGGACAGGGGCGGCGAGCAGTACTTC.

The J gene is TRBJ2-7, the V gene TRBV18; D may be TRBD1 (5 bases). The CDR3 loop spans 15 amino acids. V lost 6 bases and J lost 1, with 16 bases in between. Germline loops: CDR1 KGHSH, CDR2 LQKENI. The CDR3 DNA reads TGTGCCAGCTCTTCCGGCCCGACAGCATCCTACGAGCAGTACTTC. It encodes CASSSGPTASYEQYF.

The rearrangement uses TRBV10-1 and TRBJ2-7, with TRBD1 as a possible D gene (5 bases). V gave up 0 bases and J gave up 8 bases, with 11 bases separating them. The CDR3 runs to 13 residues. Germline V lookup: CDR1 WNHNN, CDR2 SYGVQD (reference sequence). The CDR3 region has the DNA TGCGCCAGCAGTGAGTCGCAGGGAAGTCAGCAGTACTTC. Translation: CASSESQGSQQYF.

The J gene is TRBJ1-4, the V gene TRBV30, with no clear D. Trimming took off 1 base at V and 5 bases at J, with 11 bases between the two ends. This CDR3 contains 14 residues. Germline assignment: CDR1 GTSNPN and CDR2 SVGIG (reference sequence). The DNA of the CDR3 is TGTGCCTGGAGTGCGGCCCCAGCGAATGAAAAACTGTTTTTT. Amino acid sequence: CAWSAAPANEKLFF.

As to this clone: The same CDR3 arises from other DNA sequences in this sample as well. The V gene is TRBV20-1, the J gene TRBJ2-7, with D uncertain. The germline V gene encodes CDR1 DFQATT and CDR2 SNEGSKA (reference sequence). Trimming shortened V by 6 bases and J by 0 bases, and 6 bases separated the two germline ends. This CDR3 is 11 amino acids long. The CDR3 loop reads CSARDSYEQYF. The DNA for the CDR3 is TGCAGTGCCCGCGACTCCTACGAGCAGTACTTC.

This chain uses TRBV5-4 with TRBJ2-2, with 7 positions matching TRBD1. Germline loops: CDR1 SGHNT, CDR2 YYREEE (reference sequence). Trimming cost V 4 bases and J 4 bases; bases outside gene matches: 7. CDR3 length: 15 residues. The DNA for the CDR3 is TGTGCCAGCAGCCCCGACAGGGCATCCACCGGGGAGCTGTTTTTT. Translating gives CASSPDRASTGELFF.

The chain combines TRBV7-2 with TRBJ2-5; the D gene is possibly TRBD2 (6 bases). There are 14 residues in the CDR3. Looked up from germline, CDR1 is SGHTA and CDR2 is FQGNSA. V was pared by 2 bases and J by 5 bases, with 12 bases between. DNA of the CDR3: TGTGCCAGCAGCTTAAGAGGAGGGACGGAGACCCAGTACTTC. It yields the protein CASSLRGGTETQYF.

The CDR3 nucleotides are TGTGCCATCAGAGACAGGGACGTGAACACTGAAGCTTTCTTT. Protein: CAIRDRDVNTEAFF. The V and J genes are TRBV10-3 and TRBJ1-1; 7 bases fit TRBD1. The CDR3 runs to 14 residues. The V gene's germline CDR1 is ENHRY and CDR2 SYGVKD. The junction had 4 bases not matched to a gene; V was cut back by 6 bases and J by 0 bases.

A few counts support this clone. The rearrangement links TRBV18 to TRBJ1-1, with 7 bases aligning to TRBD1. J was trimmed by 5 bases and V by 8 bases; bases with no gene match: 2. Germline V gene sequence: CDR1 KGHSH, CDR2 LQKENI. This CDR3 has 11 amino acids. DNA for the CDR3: TGTGCCAGCACGGACAGGACTGAAGCTTTCTTT. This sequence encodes CASTDRTEAFF.

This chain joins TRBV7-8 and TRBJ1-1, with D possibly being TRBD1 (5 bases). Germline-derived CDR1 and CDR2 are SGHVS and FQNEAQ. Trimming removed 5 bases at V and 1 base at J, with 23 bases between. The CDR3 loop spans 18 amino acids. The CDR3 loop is CASSPPAGTGRRNTEAFF. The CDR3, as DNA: TGTGCCAGCAGCCCCCCGGCTGGGACCGGACGGAGGAACACTGAAGCTTTCTTT.

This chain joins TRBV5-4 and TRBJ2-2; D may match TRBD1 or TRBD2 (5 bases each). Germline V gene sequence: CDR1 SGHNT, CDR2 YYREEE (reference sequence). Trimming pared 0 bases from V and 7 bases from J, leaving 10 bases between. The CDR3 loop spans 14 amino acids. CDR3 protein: CASSLEGTFGELFF. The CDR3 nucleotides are TGTGCCAGCAGCTTGGAGGGGACCTTCGGGGAGCTGTTTTTT.

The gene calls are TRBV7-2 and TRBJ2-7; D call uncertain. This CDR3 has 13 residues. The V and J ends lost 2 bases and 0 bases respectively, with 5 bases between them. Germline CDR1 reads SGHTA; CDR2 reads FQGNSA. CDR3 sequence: CASSLWSSYEQYF. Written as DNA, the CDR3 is TGTGCCAGCAGCTTATGGAGCTCCTACGAGCAGTACTTC.

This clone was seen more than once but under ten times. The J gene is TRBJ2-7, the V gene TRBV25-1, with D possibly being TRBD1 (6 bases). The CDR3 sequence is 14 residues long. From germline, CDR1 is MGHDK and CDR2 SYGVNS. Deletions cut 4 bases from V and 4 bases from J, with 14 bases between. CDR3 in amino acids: CASSVSGTSYEQYF. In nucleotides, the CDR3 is TGTGCCAGCAGTGTGTCCGGGACAAGTTACGAGCAGTACTTC.

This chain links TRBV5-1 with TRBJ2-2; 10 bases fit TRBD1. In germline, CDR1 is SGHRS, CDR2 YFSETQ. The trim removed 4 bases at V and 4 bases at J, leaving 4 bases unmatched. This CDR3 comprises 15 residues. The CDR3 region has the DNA TGCGCCAGCAGCCGAGACAGGGGGCCCACCGGGGAGCTGTTTTTT. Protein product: CASSRDRGPTGELFF. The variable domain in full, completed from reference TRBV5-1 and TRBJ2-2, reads KAGVTQTPRYLIKTRGQQVTLSCSPISGHRSVSWYQQTPGQGLQFLFEYFSETQRNKGNFPGRFSGRQFSNSRSEMNVSTLELGDSALYLCASSRDRGPTGELFFGEGSRLTVL.